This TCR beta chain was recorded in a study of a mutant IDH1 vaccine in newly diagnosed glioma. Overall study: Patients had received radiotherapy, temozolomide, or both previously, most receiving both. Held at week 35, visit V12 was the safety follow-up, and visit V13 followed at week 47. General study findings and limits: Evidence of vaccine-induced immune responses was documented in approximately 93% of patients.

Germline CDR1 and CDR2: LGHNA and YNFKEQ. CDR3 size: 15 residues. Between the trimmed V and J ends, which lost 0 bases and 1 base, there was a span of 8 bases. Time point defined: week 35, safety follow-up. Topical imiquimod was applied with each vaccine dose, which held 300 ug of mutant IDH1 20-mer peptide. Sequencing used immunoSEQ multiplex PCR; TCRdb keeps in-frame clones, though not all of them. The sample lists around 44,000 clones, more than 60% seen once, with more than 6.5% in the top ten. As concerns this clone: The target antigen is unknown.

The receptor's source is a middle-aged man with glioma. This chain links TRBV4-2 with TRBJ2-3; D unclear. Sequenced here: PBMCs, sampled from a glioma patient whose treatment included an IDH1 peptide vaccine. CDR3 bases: TGTGCCAGCAGCCAAGAAAATGCCGGCACAGATACGCAGTATTTT. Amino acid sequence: CASSQENAGTDTQYF.